Listed below are T cell receptor beta chains from one sample, sequenced in a study of CD8 T cells in Susac syndrome. TCRdb ran MiXCR on the immunoSEQ multiplex PCR reads and lists one entry per CDR3 protein. The sample has roughly 160,000 distinct CDR3 sequences, approximately 95% seen once; the top ten hold around 0.13%. Sample: CD4+ T cells from PBMCs. The receptors were gathered from a human donor with Susac syndrome. The CDR3 runs from the conserved cysteine through the conserved F or W. D genes are given only for firm matches. Where a row states a size, it is once, few, many or the class of an expanded clone; other rows omit it.

v_gene	abundance	j_gene	d_gene	CDR3aa	CDR3nt
TRBV7-2	few	TRBJ2-2	TRBD1	CASSLRDRNTGELFF	TGTGCCAGCAGCTTAAGGGACAGGAACACCGGGGAGCTGTTTTTT
TRBV9	-	TRBJ1-3	TRBD1	CASSVGQGAAGNTIYF	TGTGCCAGCAGCGTCGGACAGGGGGCAGCTGGAAACACCATATATTTT
TRBV20-1	-	TRBJ1-2	-	CSARGGFGYTF	TGCAGTGCTAGAGGAGGTTTTGGCTACACCTTC
TRBV7-3	-	TRBJ2-2	-	CASSSPGLGELFF	TGTGCCAGCAGCTCGCCCGGTCTCGGGGAGCTGTTTTTT
TRBV5-6	-	TRBJ2-3	-	CASSRQIDTQYF	TGTGCCAGCAGCCGACAGATAGATACGCAGTATTTT
TRBV29-1	-	TRBJ2-1	-	CSAPPGGAGRNEQFF	TGCAGCGCCCCCCCCGGTGGGGCAGGCCGCAATGAGCAGTTCTTC
TRBV24-1	-	TRBJ1-2	-	CATSDLLQGVFTF	TGTGCCACCAGTGATTTACTGCAGGGCGTCTTTACCTTC
TRBV20-1	once	TRBJ2-3	-	CSASVDFTDTQYF	TGCAGTGCTAGTGTGGACTTCACAGATACGCAGTATTTT
TRBV3-1	-	TRBJ1-1	TRBD1	CASSYSNRGEAFF	TGTGCCAGCAGTTACAGCAACAGGGGTGAAGCTTTCTTT
TRBV19	-	TRBJ2-5	-	CASTNPGDQETQYF	TGTGCCAGTACCAATCCGGGGGACCAAGAGACCCAGTACTTC
TRBV16	-	TRBJ1-6	-	CASSPESGNSPLHF	TGTGCCAGCAGCCCGGAATCAGGGAACTCACCCCTCCACTTT
TRBV5-1	-	TRBJ2-1	TRBD2	CASSPEGLAGEGGQFF	TGCGCCAGCAGCCCCGAAGGACTAGCGGGAGAAGGGGGGCAGTTCTTC
TRBV6-1	-	TRBJ2-1	-	CASSEFYEQFF	TGTGCCAGCAGTGAATTCTATGAGCAGTTCTTC
TRBV7-9	-	TRBJ2-1	TRBD2	CASSFSRTSVTGGNEQFF	TGTGCCAGCAGCTTCAGCCGGACTAGCGTAACGGGAGGGAATGAGCAGTTCTTC
TRBV29-1	-	TRBJ2-4	-	CSVGGLGRPLGDIQYF	TGCAGCGTTGGGGGCCTCGGGCGTCCCTTAGGGGACATTCAGTACTTC
TRBV4-3	-	TRBJ2-5	-	CASSRSRDYQETQYF	TGCGCCAGCAGCCGTAGCCGGGACTACCAAGAGACCCAGTACTTC